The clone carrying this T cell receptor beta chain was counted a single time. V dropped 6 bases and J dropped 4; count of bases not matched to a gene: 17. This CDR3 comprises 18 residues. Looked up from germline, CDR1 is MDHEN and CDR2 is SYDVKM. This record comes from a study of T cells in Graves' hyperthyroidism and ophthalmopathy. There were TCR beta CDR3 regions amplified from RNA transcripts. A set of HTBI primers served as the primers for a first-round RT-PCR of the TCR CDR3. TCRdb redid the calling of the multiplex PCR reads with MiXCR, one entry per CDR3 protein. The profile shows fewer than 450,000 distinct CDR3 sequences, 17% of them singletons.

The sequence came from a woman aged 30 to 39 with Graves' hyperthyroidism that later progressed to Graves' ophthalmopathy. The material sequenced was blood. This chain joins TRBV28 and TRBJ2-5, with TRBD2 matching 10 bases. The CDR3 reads CASSLARGRSGRGETQYF. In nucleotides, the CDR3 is TGTGCCAGCAGCTTAGCCAGAGGTCGGAGCGGGAGGGGAGAGACCCAGTACTTC.